This T cell receptor beta chain is from a study of T cell responses to AZD1222 COVID-19 vaccine. CDR1 MGHRA and CDR2 YSYEKL come from the germline V gene. The V and J ends lost 0 bases and 6 bases respectively, with 11 bases between them. This CDR3 is 14 amino acids long. The study, taken as a whole, reports: Dominant CD4 TCR responses targeted spike regions 160-218 and 743-854.

The repertoire was sequenced with immunoSEQ multiplex PCR; TCRdb's copy has only in-frame clones and lacks some. The sample lists fewer than 200,000 clones; roughly 85% were seen once. With respect to this clone: Its antigen is undetermined.

Sequences were derived from peripheral blood, sampled 28 days after the second AZD1222 dose. This chain links TRBV4-1 with TRBJ1-2; D possibly corresponds to TRBD1 (6 bases). The clonotype was recovered from an adult who received the AZD1222 COVID-19 vaccine. In DNA, the CDR3 is TGCGCCAGCAGCCAAGAACAGGGCTGGGATGGCTACACCTTC. Translating it yields CASSQEQGWDGYTF.